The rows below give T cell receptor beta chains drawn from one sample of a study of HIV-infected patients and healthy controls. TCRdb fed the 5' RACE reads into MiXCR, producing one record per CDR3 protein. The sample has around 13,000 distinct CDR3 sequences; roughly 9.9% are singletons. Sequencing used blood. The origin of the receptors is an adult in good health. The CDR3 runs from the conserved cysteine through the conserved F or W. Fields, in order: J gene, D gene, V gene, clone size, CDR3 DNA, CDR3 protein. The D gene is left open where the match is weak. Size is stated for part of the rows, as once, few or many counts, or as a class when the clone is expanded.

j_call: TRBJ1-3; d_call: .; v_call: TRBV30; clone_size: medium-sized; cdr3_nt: TGTGCCTGGCTCCATCTCAGAAACACCATATATTTT; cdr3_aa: CAWLHLRNTIYF
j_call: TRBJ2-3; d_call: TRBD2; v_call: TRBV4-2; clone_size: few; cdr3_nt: TGTGCCAGCAGCCAAGGGACTAGCGTGTCGGATACGCAGTATTTT; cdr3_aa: CASSQGTSVSDTQYF
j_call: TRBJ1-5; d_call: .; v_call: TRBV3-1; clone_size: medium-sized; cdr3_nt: TGTGCCAGCAGCCAAGATGATGGACATAGCAATCAGCCCCAGCATTTT; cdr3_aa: CASSQDDGHSNQPQHF
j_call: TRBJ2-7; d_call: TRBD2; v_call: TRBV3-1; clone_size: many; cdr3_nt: TGTGCCAGCAGCCGGGGGGGGGGTACCAACGAGCAGTACTTC; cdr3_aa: CASSRGGGTNEQYF
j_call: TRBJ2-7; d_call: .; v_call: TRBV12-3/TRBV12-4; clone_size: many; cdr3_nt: TGTGCCAGCAGTTTATCCCCACCAGGTTTCTCCTACGAGCAGTACTTC; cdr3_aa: CASSLSPPGFSYEQYF
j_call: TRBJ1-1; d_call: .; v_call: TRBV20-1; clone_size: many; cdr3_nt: TGCAGTGCTAGGACCTGGACGTCGAACACTGAAGCTTTCTTT; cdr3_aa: CSARTWTSNTEAFF
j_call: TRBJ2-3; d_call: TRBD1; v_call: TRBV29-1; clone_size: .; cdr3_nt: TGCAGCGTTGTCCGGGACAGGGCTTCAGATACGCAGTATTTT; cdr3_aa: CSVVRDRASDTQYF
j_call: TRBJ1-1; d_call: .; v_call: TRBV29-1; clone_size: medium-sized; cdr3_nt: TGCAGCGTTGGGACAAACACTGAAGCTTTCTTT; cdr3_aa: CSVGTNTEAFF
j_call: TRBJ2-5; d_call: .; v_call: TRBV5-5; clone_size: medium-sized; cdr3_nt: TGTGCCAGCAGCTTTGGGACCCAGTACTTC; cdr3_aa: CASSFGTQYF
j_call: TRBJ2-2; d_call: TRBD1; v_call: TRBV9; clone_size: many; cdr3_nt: TGTGCCAGCAGCGTAGGGCCGGGACAGGGGGCTGGGAACACCGGGGAGCTGTTTTTT; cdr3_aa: CASSVGPGQGAGNTGELFF
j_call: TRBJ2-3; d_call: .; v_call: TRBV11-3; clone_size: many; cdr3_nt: TGTGCCAGCAGCTTAGAACTACCTGGGCATACGCAGTATTTT; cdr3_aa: CASSLELPGHTQYF
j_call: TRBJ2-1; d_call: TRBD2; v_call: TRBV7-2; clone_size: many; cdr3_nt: TGTGCCAGCAGCCGACTAGCGGGGGTAGGATATGCCTACAATGAGCAGTTCTTC; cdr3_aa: CASSRLAGVGYAYNEQFF
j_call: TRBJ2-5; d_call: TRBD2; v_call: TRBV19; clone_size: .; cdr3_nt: TGTGCCAGTAGTATTAGACTAGCGGGAGGAGAGACCCAGTACTTC; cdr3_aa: CASSIRLAGGETQYF
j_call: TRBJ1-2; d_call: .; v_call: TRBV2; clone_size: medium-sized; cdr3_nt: TGTGCCAGCAAGAGCGGAACTAACTATGGCTACACCTTC; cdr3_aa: CASKSGTNYGYTF
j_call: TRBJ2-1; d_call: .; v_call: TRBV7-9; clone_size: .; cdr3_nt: TGTGCCAGCAGCTCAAGAGAAAGAAGCGCGGCTGAGCAGTTCTTC; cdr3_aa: CASSSRERSAAEQFF
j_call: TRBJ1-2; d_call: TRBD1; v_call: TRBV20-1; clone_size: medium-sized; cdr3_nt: TGCAGTGCTTCACAGGGGATTGGCTACACCTTC; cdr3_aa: CSASQGIGYTF
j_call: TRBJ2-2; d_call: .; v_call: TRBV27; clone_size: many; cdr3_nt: TGTGCCAGCAGGCGTAAGCCTACCCGGGACACCGGGGAGCTGTTTTTT; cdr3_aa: CASRRKPTRDTGELFF
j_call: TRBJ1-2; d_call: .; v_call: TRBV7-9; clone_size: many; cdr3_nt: TGTGCCAGCAGCTTATCTAGGGTCGGGGACTACACCTTC; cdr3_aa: CASSLSRVGDYTF
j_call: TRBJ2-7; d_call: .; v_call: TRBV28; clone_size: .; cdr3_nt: TGTGCCAGCAGTCTCGGGATCGAGCAGTACTTC; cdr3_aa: CASSLGIEQYF
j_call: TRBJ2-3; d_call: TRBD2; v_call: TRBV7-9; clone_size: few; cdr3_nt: TGTGCCAGCAGCCCAGGACTAGACCCTAGCACAGATACGCAGTATTTT; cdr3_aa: CASSPGLDPSTDTQYF
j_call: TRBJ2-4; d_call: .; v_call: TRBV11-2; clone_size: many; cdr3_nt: TGTGCCAGCAGCCCCCTAGGGGAAGCCAAAAACATTCAGTACTTC; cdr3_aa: CASSPLGEAKNIQYF
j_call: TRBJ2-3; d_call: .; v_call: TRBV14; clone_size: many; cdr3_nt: TGTGCCAGCAGCCGCCCAGGAGGGGTCTCTAGCACAGATACGCAGTATTTT; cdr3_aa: CASSRPGGVSSTDTQYF
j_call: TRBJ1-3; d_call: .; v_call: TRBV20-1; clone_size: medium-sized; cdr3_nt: TGCAGTGCTAGTCGGTCCAGCTCTGGAAACACCATATATTTT; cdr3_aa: CSASRSSSGNTIYF
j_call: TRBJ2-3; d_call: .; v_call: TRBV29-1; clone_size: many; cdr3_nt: TGCAGCGTTGAAGCCTTCATAGGCACAGATACGCAGTATTTT; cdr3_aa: CSVEAFIGTDTQYF
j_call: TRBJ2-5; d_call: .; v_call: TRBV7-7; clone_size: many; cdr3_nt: TGTGCTAGCAGCTTCGGCGCTAGTAGTCAAGAGACCCAGTACTTC; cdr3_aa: CASSFGASSQETQYF
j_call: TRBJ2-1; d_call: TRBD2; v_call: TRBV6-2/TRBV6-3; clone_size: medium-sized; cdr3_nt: TGTGCCAGCAGTAAATACTTAGCGGGAGGACACTACAATGAGCAGTTCTTC; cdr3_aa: CASSKYLAGGHYNEQFF
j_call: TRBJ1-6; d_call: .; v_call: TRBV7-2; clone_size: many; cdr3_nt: TGTGCCAGCAGCTTCGGGCCTCTCAGCCCCGATAATTCACCCCTCCACTTT; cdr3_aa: CASSFGPLSPDNSPLHF
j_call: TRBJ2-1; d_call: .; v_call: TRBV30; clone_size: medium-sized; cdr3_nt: TGTGCCTGGTCCCTTGGCCGCGAATACAATGAGCAGTTCTTC; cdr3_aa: CAWSLGREYNEQFF
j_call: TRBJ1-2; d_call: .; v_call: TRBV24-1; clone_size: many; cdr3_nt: TGTGCCACCAGTGAGTCTACGTCCGTCTATGGCTACACCTTC; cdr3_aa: CATSESTSVYGYTF
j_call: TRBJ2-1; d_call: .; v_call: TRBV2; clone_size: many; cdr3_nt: TGTGCCAGCAAAGAACGCTCCTACAATGAGCAGTTCTTC; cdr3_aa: CASKERSYNEQFF
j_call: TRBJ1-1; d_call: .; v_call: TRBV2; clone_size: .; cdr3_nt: TGTGCCAGCAGTGCAGGGTACGGGGAAGCTTTCTTT; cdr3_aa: CASSAGYGEAFF
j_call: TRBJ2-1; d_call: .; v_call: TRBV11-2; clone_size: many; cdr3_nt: TGTGCCAGCAGCTCACCCGCGATATCCTACAATGAGCAGTTCTTC; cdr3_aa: CASSSPAISYNEQFF
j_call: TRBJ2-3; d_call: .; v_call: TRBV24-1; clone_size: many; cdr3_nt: TGTGCCACCAGCAGGGACGACACAGATACGCAGTATTTT; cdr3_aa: CATSRDDTDTQYF
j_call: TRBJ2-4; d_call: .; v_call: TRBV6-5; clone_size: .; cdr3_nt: TGTGCCAGCAGGCCACTAAGACAAACCAAAAACATTCAGTACTTC; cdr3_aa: CASRPLRQTKNIQYF
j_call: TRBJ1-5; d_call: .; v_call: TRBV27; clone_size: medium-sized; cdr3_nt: TGTGCCAGCAGTTTAGAACAAGGAGGCGCTCAGCCCCAGCATTTT; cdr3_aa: CASSLEQGGAQPQHF
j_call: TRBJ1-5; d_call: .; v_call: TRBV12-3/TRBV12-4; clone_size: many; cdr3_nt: TGTGCCAGCAGTAAACAAGGATTCACTCAGCCCCAGCATTTT; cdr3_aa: CASSKQGFTQPQHF
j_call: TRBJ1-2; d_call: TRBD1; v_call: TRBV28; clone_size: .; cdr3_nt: TGTGCCAGCAGTAAGGGGACAGCCAAGGCGGACTATGGCTACACCTTC; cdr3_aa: CASSKGTAKADYGYTF
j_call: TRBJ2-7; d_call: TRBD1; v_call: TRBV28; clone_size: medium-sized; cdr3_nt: TGTGCCAGCAGTTCACGGACAGGGAACTACGAGCAGTACTTC; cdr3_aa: CASSSRTGNYEQYF
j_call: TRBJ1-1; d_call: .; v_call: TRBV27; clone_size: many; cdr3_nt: TGTGCCAGCAGTTTAGAGAGGGGGGCGAGCACTGAAGCTTTCTTT; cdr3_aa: CASSLERGASTEAFF
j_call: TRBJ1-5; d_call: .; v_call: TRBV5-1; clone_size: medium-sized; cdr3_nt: TGCGCCAGCAGCTTGCCCCACCTTAGCAATCAGCCCCAGCATTTT; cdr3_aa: CASSLPHLSNQPQHF